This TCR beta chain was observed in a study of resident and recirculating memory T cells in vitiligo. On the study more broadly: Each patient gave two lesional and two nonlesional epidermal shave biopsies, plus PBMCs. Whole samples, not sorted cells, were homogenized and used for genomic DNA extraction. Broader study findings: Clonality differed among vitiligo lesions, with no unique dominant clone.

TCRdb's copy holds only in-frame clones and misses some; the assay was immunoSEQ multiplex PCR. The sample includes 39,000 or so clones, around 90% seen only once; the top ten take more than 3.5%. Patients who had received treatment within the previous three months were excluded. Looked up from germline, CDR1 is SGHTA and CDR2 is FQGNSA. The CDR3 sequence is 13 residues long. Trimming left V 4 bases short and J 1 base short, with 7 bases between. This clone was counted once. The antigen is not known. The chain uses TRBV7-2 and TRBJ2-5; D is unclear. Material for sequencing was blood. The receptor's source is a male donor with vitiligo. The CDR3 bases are TGTGCCAGCAGCTGGATAGCCCAAGAGACCCAGTACTTC. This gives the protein CASSWIAQETQYF.